A selection of T cell receptor beta chains follows, all from one sample in a study of shared clonotypes between healthy human individuals. TCRdb's table, derived via immunoSEQ multiplex PCR, lists solely in-frame clones and lacks some. The sample includes fewer than 3 million clones, around 92% of them seen just once. Sequencing was performed on naive CD4+ T cells from PBMCs. Receptors originate from a man aged 18 to 30 in good health. Some clones in this sample may be carry-over from other donors' samples. Both conserved end residues are part of each CDR3. Fields, in order: J gene, V gene, clone size, D gene, CDR3 DNA, CDR3 protein. The D gene is left open where the match is weak. Clone size is not always given. Where it is, it says once, few, many or a class for expanded clones.

j_call: TRBJ1-3
v_call: TRBV2
clone_size: .
d_call: TRBD1
cdr3_nt: TGTGCCAGCTTACCGGACAGGGGAAACACCATATATTTT
cdr3_aa: CASLPDRGNTIYF

j_call: TRBJ1-5
v_call: TRBV7-9
clone_size: .
d_call: .
cdr3_nt: TGTGCCGGCAGCCCACAGGGCCCAGAAGGCAATCAGCCCCAGCATTTT
cdr3_aa: CAGSPQGPEGNQPQHF

j_call: TRBJ1-2
v_call: TRBV14
clone_size: .
d_call: .
cdr3_nt: TGTGCCAGCAGCCCCTCTACTAACTATGGCTACACCTTC
cdr3_aa: CASSPSTNYGYTF

j_call: TRBJ2-4
v_call: TRBV9
clone_size: .
d_call: .
cdr3_nt: TGTGCCAGCAGCGTAGACTCCCTTGCCAAAAACATTCAGTACTTC
cdr3_aa: CASSVDSLAKNIQYF

j_call: TRBJ2-3
v_call: TRBV14
clone_size: .
d_call: TRBD1
cdr3_nt: TGTGCCAGCAGCCCGAGGGGGCCAGATACGCAGTATTTT
cdr3_aa: CASSPRGPDTQYF

j_call: TRBJ2-7
v_call: TRBV27
clone_size: .
d_call: .
cdr3_nt: TGTGCCAGCAGTTTAGGCAGGTACGGGCAATACGAGCAGTACTTC
cdr3_aa: CASSLGRYGQYEQYF

j_call: TRBJ2-1
v_call: TRBV18
clone_size: .
d_call: .
cdr3_nt: TGTGCCAGCTCACCAGCGCTACTAGCCACCTACAATGAGCAGTTCTTC
cdr3_aa: CASSPALLATYNEQFF

j_call: TRBJ2-1
v_call: TRBV5-6
clone_size: .
d_call: TRBD2
cdr3_nt: TGTGCCAGCAGCTGGGAGGGGTATGAGCAGTTCTTC
cdr3_aa: CASSWEGYEQFF

j_call: TRBJ2-7
v_call: TRBV23-1
clone_size: .
d_call: .
cdr3_nt: TGCGCCAGCACGCCCGGGGTGGACAGGCGGGGCTACGAGCAGTACTTC
cdr3_aa: CASTPGVDRRGYEQYF

j_call: TRBJ2-7
v_call: TRBV14
clone_size: .
d_call: .
cdr3_nt: TGTGCCAGCAGCCAAGACCTCGGTGCCGCACGGGTCGAGCAGTACTTC
cdr3_aa: CASSQDLGAARVEQYF

j_call: TRBJ1-1
v_call: TRBV19
clone_size: .
d_call: .
cdr3_nt: TGTGCCAGTACCCTATCAGGGCTGGGGGACACTGAAGCTTTCTTT
cdr3_aa: CASTLSGLGDTEAFF

j_call: TRBJ2-7
v_call: TRBV2
clone_size: once
d_call: .
cdr3_nt: TGTGCCAGCAGCGACTGGCCCTACGAGCAGTACTTC
cdr3_aa: CASSDWPYEQYF

j_call: TRBJ2-1
v_call: TRBV5-4
clone_size: .
d_call: .
cdr3_nt: TGTGCCAGCAGCTCCAGAGCACTATCCTACAATGAGCAGTTCTTC
cdr3_aa: CASSSRALSYNEQFF

j_call: TRBJ2-7
v_call: TRBV18
clone_size: .
d_call: TRBD2
cdr3_nt: TGTGCCAGCTCACCTAGCGGGAGGGCTTACTTGAACGTCGAGCAGTACTTC
cdr3_aa: CASSPSGRAYLNVEQYF

j_call: TRBJ2-3
v_call: TRBV4-3
clone_size: .
d_call: TRBD2
cdr3_nt: TGCGCCAGCAGCTTTATAGCGGGGGTGCCCACAGATACGCAGTATTTT
cdr3_aa: CASSFIAGVPTDTQYF

j_call: TRBJ2-7
v_call: TRBV28
clone_size: .
d_call: .
cdr3_nt: TGTGCCAGCATTGGCAGGGAGCACGAGCAGTACTTC
cdr3_aa: CASIGREHEQYF

j_call: TRBJ2-5
v_call: TRBV21-1
clone_size: .
d_call: .
cdr3_nt: TGTGCCAGCAGCAATCGACAGGGCCAAGAGACCCAGTACTTC
cdr3_aa: CASSNRQGQETQYF

j_call: TRBJ2-7
v_call: TRBV23-1
clone_size: once
d_call: TRBD1
cdr3_nt: TGCGCCGGGAGACAGGGCGCCCTCTCCTACGAGCAGTACTTC
cdr3_aa: CAGRQGALSYEQYF

j_call: TRBJ2-4
v_call: TRBV6-5
clone_size: .
d_call: TRBD1
cdr3_nt: TGTGCCAGCAGCTCCACAGGGGGTATAAACATTCAGTACTTC
cdr3_aa: CASSSTGGINIQYF

j_call: TRBJ2-1
v_call: TRBV7-8
clone_size: .
d_call: TRBD2
cdr3_nt: TGTGCCAGCAGCCTAGTTTGGCGGGAGCTCTACAATGAGCAGTTCTTC
cdr3_aa: CASSLVWRELYNEQFF

j_call: TRBJ1-1
v_call: TRBV30
clone_size: .
d_call: .
cdr3_nt: TGTGCCTGGAGTTGGGCAGGGATTGCGAACACTGAAGCTTTCTTT
cdr3_aa: CAWSWAGIANTEAFF

j_call: TRBJ1-2
v_call: TRBV28
clone_size: .
d_call: .
cdr3_nt: TGTGCCAGTGGAGTAATAGCTTATAACTATGGCTACACCTTC
cdr3_aa: CASGVIAYNYGYTF

j_call: TRBJ2-2
v_call: TRBV5-1
clone_size: .
d_call: .
cdr3_nt: TGCGCCAGCAGTCCCAGGCCCCGAGCGAACACCGGGGAGCTGTTTTTT
cdr3_aa: CASSPRPRANTGELFF

j_call: TRBJ2-5
v_call: TRBV11-1
clone_size: .
d_call: TRBD1
cdr3_nt: TGTGCCAGCAGCCGCAGAGACAGGGAACAAGAGACCCAGTACTTC
cdr3_aa: CASSRRDREQETQYF

j_call: TRBJ2-1
v_call: TRBV7-3
clone_size: .
d_call: TRBD2
cdr3_nt: TGTGCCAGCAGCTTAAGTGGGAGGGGCGCCTACAATGAGCAGTTCTTC
cdr3_aa: CASSLSGRGAYNEQFF

j_call: TRBJ1-5
v_call: TRBV6-5
clone_size: few
d_call: .
cdr3_nt: TGTGCCAGCAGTTACAGGGGGGATCAGCCCCAGCATTTT
cdr3_aa: CASSYRGDQPQHF

j_call: TRBJ2-7
v_call: TRBV9
clone_size: .
d_call: TRBD2
cdr3_nt: TGTGCCAGCAGCGCGGAACTAGCGGGAGGGCGCGAGCAGTACTTC
cdr3_aa: CASSAELAGGREQYF

j_call: TRBJ2-1
v_call: TRBV14
clone_size: .
d_call: .
cdr3_nt: TGTGCCAGCAGCCAAGATCTTAGAGGGAGACCGTTCTTC
cdr3_aa: CASSQDLRGRPFF

j_call: TRBJ1-5
v_call: TRBV29-1
clone_size: once
d_call: TRBD1
cdr3_nt: TGCAGCGCTGGGGCCGACAGGGGAATGGGTCAGCCCCAGCATTTT
cdr3_aa: CSAGADRGMGQPQHF

j_call: TRBJ1-2
v_call: TRBV2
clone_size: .
d_call: .
cdr3_nt: TGTGCCAGCAGTGAAGAATGGGGGGCCTCTGGCTACACCTTC
cdr3_aa: CASSEEWGASGYTF

j_call: TRBJ2-2
v_call: TRBV28
clone_size: .
d_call: .
cdr3_nt: TGTGCCAGCAGTTTGGCGGGGCGCCTGAACACCGGGGAGCTGTTTTTT
cdr3_aa: CASSLAGRLNTGELFF

j_call: TRBJ1-2
v_call: TRBV18
clone_size: once
d_call: TRBD1
cdr3_nt: TGTGCCAGCCGTGTAGGACAGGGGGATCATGGCTACACCTTC
cdr3_aa: CASRVGQGDHGYTF

j_call: TRBJ2-4
v_call: TRBV7-2
clone_size: .
d_call: .
cdr3_nt: TGTGCCAGCAGCCCACTCCCCGCTAGTGCGGCCAAAAACATTCAGTACTTC
cdr3_aa: CASSPLPASAAKNIQYF

j_call: TRBJ1-1
v_call: TRBV6-1
clone_size: .
d_call: .
cdr3_nt: TGTGCCAGCAGTGAATCTTTGAGGGGAGGACTGAACACTGAAGCTTTCTTT
cdr3_aa: CASSESLRGGLNTEAFF

j_call: TRBJ2-7
v_call: TRBV11-3
clone_size: .
d_call: .
cdr3_nt: TGTGCCAGCAGCTTTGGGGGACCCTACGAGCAGTACTTC
cdr3_aa: CASSFGGPYEQYF

j_call: TRBJ2-7
v_call: TRBV19
clone_size: once
d_call: TRBD1
cdr3_nt: TGTGCCAGTAGTCCCCCGGGCAGGGGGCTGTACGAGCAGTACTTC
cdr3_aa: CASSPPGRGLYEQYF

j_call: TRBJ2-5
v_call: TRBV28
clone_size: .
d_call: .
cdr3_nt: TGTGCCACCGGAGGTGGCCAAGAGACCCAGTACTTC
cdr3_aa: CATGGGQETQYF

j_call: TRBJ2-1
v_call: TRBV6-5
clone_size: once
d_call: .
cdr3_nt: TGTGCCAGCGGACTCGGGACTCGTTACAATGAGCAGTTCTTC
cdr3_aa: CASGLGTRYNEQFF

j_call: TRBJ2-1
v_call: TRBV9
clone_size: .
d_call: .
cdr3_nt: TGTGCCAGCAGCGTTACAGGCTACAATGAGCAGTTCTTC
cdr3_aa: CASSVTGYNEQFF

j_call: TRBJ2-5
v_call: TRBV4-3
clone_size: .
d_call: .
cdr3_nt: TGCGCCAGCGGGGCCGGGACCGGGGGAGAGACCCAGTACTTC
cdr3_aa: CASGAGTGGETQYF

j_call: TRBJ1-1
v_call: TRBV5-4
clone_size: .
d_call: TRBD1
cdr3_nt: TGTGCCAGCAGGTCGGGTGTCCTGGGACAGCAAAACACTGAAGCTTTCTTT
cdr3_aa: CASRSGVLGQQNTEAFF

j_call: TRBJ1-3
v_call: TRBV10-3
clone_size: .
d_call: .
cdr3_nt: TGTGCCATCAGTGATCGGTGGGGTCGGGGCACTGGGGGAAACACCATATATTTT
cdr3_aa: CAISDRWGRGTGGNTIYF

j_call: TRBJ2-7
v_call: TRBV19
clone_size: .
d_call: .
cdr3_nt: TGTGCCAGTAGTCCCCCCTTTACATACGAGCAGTACTTC
cdr3_aa: CASSPPFTYEQYF

j_call: TRBJ2-7
v_call: TRBV5-1
clone_size: .
d_call: TRBD2
cdr3_nt: TGCGCCAGCAGCTTGGAGCGAGCGGGGCTATCCTACGAGCAGTACTTC
cdr3_aa: CASSLERAGLSYEQYF

j_call: TRBJ2-7
v_call: TRBV28
clone_size: .
d_call: .
cdr3_nt: TGTGCCAGCAACGGGGATTCCTACGAGCAGTACTTC
cdr3_aa: CASNGDSYEQYF

j_call: TRBJ2-1
v_call: TRBV5-1
clone_size: .
d_call: TRBD2
cdr3_nt: TGCGCCAGCAGCTACGACCCCTTAACTAGCGGGAGGTACGAGATAAACAATGAGCAGTTCTTC
cdr3_aa: CASSYDPLTSGRYEINNEQFF

j_call: TRBJ1-4
v_call: TRBV4-1
clone_size: .
d_call: .
cdr3_nt: TGCGCCAGCAGCCAAGCCCCACCTCGGGGCGAGGCAACTAATGAAAAACTGTTTTTT
cdr3_aa: CASSQAPPRGEATNEKLFF

j_call: TRBJ1-1
v_call: TRBV7-9
clone_size: .
d_call: .
cdr3_nt: TGTGCCAGCAGCATACCCGTGGGGCACACTGAAGCTTTCTTT
cdr3_aa: CASSIPVGHTEAFF

j_call: TRBJ2-3
v_call: TRBV5-4
clone_size: .
d_call: TRBD2
cdr3_nt: TGTGCCAGCAGCACAAAGACTAGCGGGAGTTCCACAGATACGCAGTATTTT
cdr3_aa: CASSTKTSGSSTDTQYF

j_call: TRBJ2-1
v_call: TRBV6-5
clone_size: .
d_call: .
cdr3_nt: TGTGCCAGCACCCCCTCTTGGCACAATGAGCAGTTCTTC
cdr3_aa: CASTPSWHNEQFF